This T cell receptor (beta chain) was profiled in a study of Ad26.COV2.S vaccination and SARS-CoV-2 variants. Study-level points and caveats: Reported findings describe substantial breadth in spike-specific CD8+ and CD4+ T cell responses following vaccination.

This CDR3 region has 12 residues. V was trimmed by 5 bases and J by 7 bases, leaving 11 bases between them. CDR1 and CDR2 (germline): SQVTM, ANQGSEA. Treatment here: some 20 received Ad26.COV2.S at low or high dose, single or two shots; 5 received placebo; per-sample allocation not given. Each sample was drawn 63 days after the first injection (of vaccine or placebo). This clone showed up just once. Its antigen remains unidentified. Sequenced by immunoSEQ multiplex PCR; TCRdb stores in-frame clones only, minus some. The sample records fewer than 800,000 clones, roughly nine tenths being singletons. The TCR was taken from a person aged 18-65 years who received the Ad26.COV2.S COVID-19 vaccine or a placebo. The chain employs TRBV29-1 and TRBJ1-4; D call uncertain. Source: peripheral blood, taken in a trial of Ad26.COV2.S vaccine versus placebo. CDR3 nucleotides: TGCAGCGTTCGCAGTGATGGTGAAAAACTGTTTTTT. Its protein is CSVRSDGEKLFF.